The rows below give T cell receptor beta chains drawn from one sample of a study of cytomegalovirus exposure and HLA in healthy donors. The table came from immunoSEQ multiplex PCR; TCRdb's copy has only in-frame clones and leaves some out. Seen here are some 150,000 clones, 88% observed once, and the top ten hold 2.5% to 3%. The specimen sequenced was PBMCs. These receptor sequences come from a man aged 18 to 29 in good health and CMV-seronegative. CDR3s include the opening cysteine and the closing phenylalanine or tryptophan. The order of the fields is V gene, J gene, clone size, CDR3 length, D gene, CDR3 protein, CDR3 DNA. D genes are given only for firm matches. Expanded clones are given a class, and other clones once, few, many or no size at all.

TRBV13	TRBJ1-1	NA	15	NA	CASSLGGVGNTEAFF	TGTGCCAGCAGCTTAGGGGGCGTAGGGAACACTGAAGCTTTCTTT
TRBV4-1	TRBJ2-7	NA	16	TRBD1	CASSSKPGQGAYEQYF	TGCGCCAGCAGCTCGAAACCGGGACAGGGGGCCTACGAGCAGTACTTC
TRBV9	TRBJ2-3	NA	18	TRBD2	CASSRGTSGRAPADTQYF	TGTGCCAGCAGCAGAGGGACTAGCGGGAGGGCCCCCGCAGATACGCAGTATTTT
TRBV5-4	TRBJ1-1	NA	13	NA	CASSLMSNTEAFF	TGTGCCAGCAGCTTAATGAGTAACACTGAAGCTTTCTTT
TRBV4-1	TRBJ2-7	NA	11	NA	CASVEGGEQYF	TGCGCCAGCGTTGAGGGGGGGGAGCAGTACTTC
TRBV27	TRBJ2-5	NA	13	NA	CASSLSPEETQYF	TGTGCCAGCAGTTTATCGCCAGAAGAGACCCAGTACTTC
TRBV4-1	TRBJ1-5	NA	14	NA	CASSPGELSQPQHF	TGCGCCAGCAGCCCAGGGGAACTCTCTCAGCCCCAGCATTTT
TRBV7-8	TRBJ1-2	NA	15	NA	CASSSSTGSNYGYTF	TGTGCCAGCAGCTCATCGACGGGGTCTAACTATGGCTACACCTTC
TRBV5-1	TRBJ2-1	NA	15	NA	CASSLLVGGNNEQFF	TGCGCCAGCAGCCTACTAGTTGGCGGGAACAATGAGCAGTTCTTC
TRBV30	TRBJ2-2	NA	17	TRBD2	CAWSAGAGGPNTGELFF	TGTGCCTGGAGTGCAGGAGCGGGGGGGCCGAACACCGGGGAGCTGTTTTTT
TRBV27	TRBJ2-7	NA	14	NA	CASSLGGSTYEQYF	TGTGCCAGCAGTTTAGGAGGGTCCACCTACGAGCAGTACTTC
TRBV11-2	TRBJ2-1	few	14	NA	CASSHVQGNNEQFF	TGTGCCAGCAGCCATGTGCAGGGAAACAATGAGCAGTTCTTC
TRBV5-1	TRBJ2-1	NA	16	NA	CASSRAAGNSYNEQFF	TGCGCCAGCAGCAGGGCCGCGGGGAACTCCTACAATGAGCAGTTCTTC
TRBV28	TRBJ2-1	NA	16	NA	CASSLPPVRTYNEQFF	TGTGCCAGCAGTTTGCCCCCCGTGAGAACTTACAATGAGCAGTTCTTC
TRBV6-1	TRBJ1-1	NA	13	NA	CASTSTGGTEAFF	TGTGCCAGCACGTCAACGGGGGGCACTGAAGCTTTCTTT
TRBV7-9	TRBJ2-2	NA	15	NA	CASSLETANTGELFF	TGTGCCAGCAGCTTAGAAACGGCGAACACCGGGGAGCTGTTTTTT
TRBV27	TRBJ1-2	NA	12	NA	CASSSTGWGYTF	TGTGCCAGCAGTTCGACAGGATGGGGCTACACCTTC
TRBV30	TRBJ1-1	once	15	TRBD1	CAWSVLRGRGTEAFF	TGTGCCTGGAGTGTACTAAGGGGGCGCGGCACTGAAGCTTTCTTT
TRBV28	TRBJ2-3	NA	13	TRBD2	CASLSGGPDTQYF	TGTGCCAGTTTATCGGGGGGACCAGATACGCAGTATTTT
TRBV4-1	TRBJ2-3	NA	17	NA	CASSQKDGNRGTDTQYF	TGCGCCAGCAGCCAGAAGGACGGGAACCGTGGCACAGATACGCAGTATTTT
TRBV7-2	TRBJ2-7	NA	15	NA	CASSSEARFSYEQYF	TGTGCCAGCAGCTCGGAGGCGCGGTTCTCCTACGAGCAGTACTTC
TRBV27	TRBJ2-3	NA	15	NA	CASSVLDSHPDTQYF	TGTGCCAGCAGTGTCCTGGACTCCCACCCAGATACGCAGTATTTT
TRBV4-1	TRBJ1-5	NA	14	NA	CASSQDPPGQPQHF	TGCGCCAGCAGCCAAGATCCCCCAGGACAGCCCCAGCATTTT
TRBV19	TRBJ2-1	NA	15	TRBD2	CASRLGTSDNNEQFF	TGTGCCAGTAGACTCGGGACTAGCGATAACAATGAGCAGTTCTTC
TRBV9	TRBJ2-7	NA	16	NA	CASSVAGTQTTYEQYF	TGTGCCAGCAGCGTAGCGGGAACCCAAACCACCTACGAGCAGTACTTC
TRBV10-1	TRBJ2-5	NA	15	NA	CASSEVGDTQETQYF	TGCGCCAGCAGTGAGGTAGGGGATACGCAAGAGACCCAGTACTTC
TRBV5-1	TRBJ2-2	NA	17	NA	CASSLLSQVTNTGELFF	TGCGCCAGCAGCTTATTGAGTCAGGTCACGAACACCGGGGAGCTGTTTTTT
TRBV2	TRBJ2-1	NA	17	TRBD2	CASSEGFGTSPRNEQFF	TGTGCCAGCAGTGAAGGTTTTGGGACTAGCCCTCGGAATGAGCAGTTCTTC
TRBV28	TRBJ1-2	NA	15	TRBD1	CASSTFTGTAYGYTF	TGTGCCAGCAGTACCTTCACCGGGACAGCTTATGGCTACACCTTC
TRBV7-9	TRBJ1-5	NA	15	NA	CASSLSGDSNQPQHF	TGTGCCAGCAGCTTATCGGGGGATAGCAATCAGCCCCAGCATTTT
TRBV6-5	TRBJ1-4	NA	13	NA	CASSYSKGEKLFF	TGTGCCAGCAGTTACTCGAAGGGGGAAAAACTGTTTTTT
TRBV10-1	TRBJ1-1	NA	13	TRBD1	CASSTGENTEAFF	TGCGCCAGCAGTACAGGGGAGAACACTGAAGCTTTCTTT
TRBV5-1	TRBJ2-7	NA	14	NA	CASRAQTSSYEQYF	TGCGCCAGCAGGGCACAAACCAGCTCCTACGAGCAGTACTTC
TRBV7-9	TRBJ1-2	NA	15	NA	CASSLAHGGNYGYTF	TGTGCCAGCAGCTTAGCGCACGGGGGGAACTATGGCTACACCTTC
TRBV19	TRBJ1-2	few	12	NA	CASTAGDYGYTF	TGTGCCAGTACTGCGGGGGACTATGGCTACACCTTC
TRBV5-6	TRBJ2-2	NA	16	TRBD2	CASSLGLAGDTGELFF	TGTGCCAGCAGCTTGGGATTGGCGGGAGACACCGGGGAGCTGTTTTTT
TRBV27	TRBJ2-5	NA	13	NA	CASSSGGKETQYF	TGTGCCAGCAGTTCCGGGGGAAAAGAGACCCAGTACTTC
TRBV5-4	TRBJ1-2	NA	12	NA	CASSLVGGGYTF	TGTGCCAGCAGCTTGGTAGGAGGTGGCTACACCTTC
TRBV4-1	TRBJ2-1	NA	17	NA	CASSQDLEDSSYNEQFF	TGCGCCAGCAGCCAAGATCTGGAGGACTCCTCCTACAATGAGCAGTTCTTC
TRBV7-7	TRBJ2-1	NA	14	TRBD2	CASSPTLIAGALFF	TGTGCTAGCAGCCCTACTTTGATAGCGGGAGCTCTGTTCTTC
TRBV14	TRBJ1-3	NA	11	NA	CASSPGNTIYF	TGTGCCAGCAGCCCCGGGAACACCATATATTTT
TRBV7-9	TRBJ2-7	few	13	TRBD1	CASSSTGLYEQYF	TGTGCCAGCAGTTCGACAGGGTTGTACGAGCAGTACTTC
TRBV27	TRBJ2-2	NA	16	TRBD2	CASSYLGGLGAGELFF	TGTGCCAGCAGTTACTTAGGGGGACTAGGGGCCGGGGAGCTGTTTTTT
TRBV5-1	TRBJ1-2	NA	14	TRBD1	CASSSGGADYGYTF	TGCGCCAGCAGCTCAGGGGGCGCCGACTATGGCTACACCTTC
TRBV25-1	TRBJ2-5	once	17	TRBD1	CASSEFRRQGTTETQYF	TGTGCCAGCAGTGAATTTAGGAGACAGGGTACCACGGAGACCCAGTACTTC
TRBV12-2	TRBJ2-2	NA	15	NA	CASRFQGSVTGELFF	TGTGCAAGTCGCTTTCAGGGGTCAGTCACCGGGGAGCTGTTTTTT
TRBV30	TRBJ1-6	NA	15	NA	CAWSEGSSYNSPLHF	TGTGCCTGGAGTGAGGGGTCCTCCTATAATTCACCCCTCCACTTT
TRBV7-5	TRBJ1-2	NA	18	NA	CVRSRKKDRLTRGHGYTF	TGTGTCAGAAGCCGCAAAAAAGACCGATTAACCAGGGGGCATGGCTACACCTTC
TRBV28	TRBJ1-4	NA	12	NA	CASSELGEKLFF	TGTGCCAGCAGTGAACTCGGGGAAAAACTGTTTTTT
TRBV5-6	TRBJ1-2	once	14	NA	CASSLGTGNYGYTF	TGTGCCAGCAGCTTGGGGACTGGGAACTATGGCTACACCTTC
TRBV2	TRBJ1-3	NA	14	NA	CASSLRGSGNTIYF	TGTGCCAGCAGTCTCAGGGGATCTGGAAACACCATATATTTT
TRBV6-1	TRBJ2-5	NA	16	TRBD2	CASSDGTSGGGETQYF	TGTGCCAGCAGTGACGGGACTAGCGGGGGTGGGGAGACCCAGTACTTC
TRBV4-1	TRBJ2-7	NA	19	TRBD1	CASSQDPGQGTASSYEQYF	TGCGCCAGCAGCCAGGACCCGGGACAGGGGACGGCAAGCTCCTACGAGCAGTACTTC
TRBV4-1	TRBJ1-1	NA	13	NA	CASSPTANTEAFF	TGCGCCAGCAGCCCGACAGCGAACACTGAAGCTTTCTTT
TRBV6-1	TRBJ2-3	NA	11	NA	CASRNSVTQYF	TGTGCCAGCAGGAACTCGGTTACGCAGTATTTT